Listed below are T cell receptor beta chains from one sample, sequenced in a study of cytomegalovirus exposure and HLA in healthy donors. Using immunoSEQ multiplex PCR, the repertoire was profiled, and TCRdb retains in-frame clones only, with some absent. The sample records 150,000 to 200,000 clones, roughly 80% being singletons. The material sequenced was PBMCs. The receptor source for this set is a woman in her 50s in good health and CMV-seropositive. Both conserved end residues are part of each CDR3. Fields, in order: D gene, V gene, CDR3 length, clone size, J gene, CDR3 protein, CDR3 DNA. The D gene is left open where the match is weak. For some rows the clone size is stated as once, few or many, or as a class when expanded; others skip it.

TRBD2,TRBV5-4,14,NA,TRBJ2-7,CASGRASGDYEQYF,TGTGCCAGCGGCCGGGCTAGCGGGGACTACGAGCAGTACTTC
NA,TRBV6-6,15,NA,TRBJ2-7,CASSPIGGWRGEQYF,TGTGCCAGCAGCCCAATTGGGGGGTGGAGGGGCGAGCAGTACTTC
NA,TRBV5-4,14,NA,TRBJ2-7,CASSAGLSSYEQYF,TGTGCCAGCAGCGCCGGACTAAGCTCCTACGAGCAGTACTTC
TRBD1,TRBV6-1,14,NA,TRBJ1-2,CASSEDRGNYGYTF,TGTGCCAGCAGTGAAGACAGGGGTAACTATGGCTACACCTTC
NA,TRBV5-5,16,NA,TRBJ1-3,CASSPFQGPPGNTIYF,TGTGCCAGCAGCCCGTTCCAGGGGCCACCTGGAAACACCATATATTTT
NA,TRBV7-2,15,NA,TRBJ2-5,CASSSTGRAGETQYF,TGTGCCAGCAGCTCGACAGGGAGAGCGGGAGAGACCCAGTACTTC
TRBD1,TRBV25-1,14,NA,TRBJ2-7,CASSSSRGTREQYF,TGTGCCAGCAGCTCGTCCAGGGGGACGAGGGAGCAGTACTTC
TRBD2,TRBV30,15,once,TRBJ2-3,CAWSVSGGTTDTQYF,TGTGCCTGGAGTGTAAGCGGGGGGACCACAGATACGCAGTATTTT
NA,TRBV7-9,14,NA,TRBJ2-2,CASSPRESAGELFF,TGTGCCAGCAGCCCCAGGGAATCGGCCGGGGAGCTGTTTTTT
NA,TRBV7-9,11,NA,TRBJ2-5,CASSSAGTQYF,TGTGCCAGCAGCTCCGCGGGGACCCAGTACTTC
NA,TRBV19,14,NA,TRBJ2-2,CASTLTGNTGELFF,TGTGCCAGTACCCTTACAGGGAACACCGGGGAGCTGTTTTTT
NA,TRBV5-1,16,NA,TRBJ2-5,CASSPRGGERQETQYF,TGCGCCAGCAGCCCTAGAGGGGGGGAGCGCCAAGAGACCCAGTACTTC
TRBD1,TRBV28,16,NA,TRBJ1-1,CASSSGTGLANTEAFF,TGTGCCAGCAGTTCCGGGACAGGCCTGGCGAACACTGAAGCTTTCTTT
NA,TRBV30,14,NA,TRBJ1-1,CAWSVGGLSTEAFF,TGTGCCTGGAGTGTGGGAGGGTTGAGCACTGAAGCTTTCTTT
NA,TRBV5-4,13,NA,TRBJ2-5,CASSLAGGETQYF,TGTGCCAGCAGCTTGGCCGGAGGGGAGACCCAGTACTTC
NA,TRBV5-1,17,once,TRBJ2-7,CASSLAPERDSSYEQYF,TGCGCCAGCAGCTTGGCCCCGGAGAGGGATTCCTCCTACGAGCAGTACTTC
TRBD1,TRBV15,14,once,TRBJ2-5,CATSSRQGGGTQYF,TGTGCCACCAGCTCCCGACAGGGTGGGGGGACCCAGTACTTC
NA,TRBV9,18,NA,TRBJ2-2,CASSVEDGAAENTGELFF,TGTGCCAGCAGCGTAGAAGACGGTGCGGCGGAAAACACCGGGGAGCTGTTTTTT
TRBD1,TRBV6-5,15,NA,TRBJ2-7,CASSYRDRGHYEQYF,TGTGCCAGCAGTTACCGGGACAGGGGACATTACGAGCAGTACTTC
TRBD1,TRBV19,15,NA,TRBJ1-2,CASSIGGQGEDGYTF,TGTGCCAGTAGTATAGGGGGGCAGGGGGAAGATGGCTACACCTTC
NA,TRBV6-5,13,once,TRBJ2-5,CASSRTLQETQYF,TGTGCCAGCAGTAGGACACTACAAGAGACCCAGTACTTC
TRBD2,TRBV5-6,16,NA,TRBJ2-3,CASSFDGGGSTDTQYF,TGTGCCAGCAGCTTCGACGGGGGGGGGAGCACAGATACGCAGTATTTT
NA,TRBV19,14,NA,TRBJ2-1,CASGDSFSYNEQFF,TGTGCCAGTGGCGACTCTTTCTCCTACAATGAGCAGTTCTTC
NA,TRBV9,14,NA,TRBJ1-2,CASSVGGENYGYTF,TGTGCCAGCAGCGTAGGGGGCGAGAACTATGGCTACACCTTC
NA,TRBV7-9,14,NA,TRBJ2-5,CASSPGFYQETQYF,TGTGCCAGCAGCCCAGGGTTTTACCAAGAGACCCAGTACTTC
NA,TRBV2,16,NA,TRBJ1-3,CASSARQTLSGNTIYF,TGTGCCAGCAGTGCTAGACAGACCCTCTCTGGAAACACCATATATTTT
TRBD1,TRBV18,14,NA,TRBJ2-7,CASSPMTGAYEQYF,TGTGCCAGCTCACCGATGACAGGGGCCTACGAGCAGTACTTC
TRBD2,TRBV9,16,once,TRBJ2-5,CASSAGVAGGQETQYF,TGTGCCAGCAGCGCGGGGGTAGCGGGGGGGCAAGAGACCCAGTACTTC
TRBD2,TRBV5-1,17,NA,TRBJ2-7,CASSPGLAGPRGNEQYF,TGCGCCAGCAGCCCCGGACTAGCGGGGCCTCGGGGTAACGAGCAGTACTTC
TRBD1,TRBV5-1,16,NA,TRBJ1-1,CASSSAGTVMNTEAFF,TGCGCCAGCAGCTCCGCCGGGACAGTGATGAACACTGAAGCTTTCTTT
NA,TRBV28,13,NA,TRBJ2-1,CASSLGGGNEQFF,TGTGCCAGCAGTTTAGGTGGAGGCAATGAGCAGTTCTTC
NA,TRBV4-3,12,NA,TRBJ2-1,CASSQNFGEQFF,TGCGCCAGCAGCCAAAACTTCGGTGAGCAGTTCTTC
NA,TRBV30,13,NA,TRBJ1-1,CAWSVSLDTEAFF,TGTGCCTGGAGTGTATCCCTTGACACTGAAGCTTTCTTT
TRBD1,TRBV4-3,16,NA,TRBJ1-4,CASSQDGQGYNEKLFF,TGCGCCAGCAGCCAAGATGGACAGGGGTATAATGAAAAACTGTTTTTT
NA,TRBV6-5,13,NA,TRBJ1-6,CASSYFNNSPLHF,TGTGCCAGCAGTTACTTTAATAATTCACCCCTCCACTTT
NA,TRBV6-8,12,once,TRBJ2-3,CASIDSADTQYF,TGTGCCAGCATTGATAGCGCAGATACGCAGTATTTT
TRBD2,TRBV15,18,NA,TRBJ2-1,CATSRVLTTSGGANEQFF,TGTGCCACCAGCAGAGTGTTAACTACTAGCGGGGGGGCCAATGAGCAGTTCTTC
NA,TRBV28,12,NA,TRBJ1-3,CATAALGNTIYF,TGTGCCACCGCGGCGCTTGGAAACACCATATATTTT
NA,TRBV4-1,13,NA,TRBJ1-1,CASSRELNTEAFF,TGCGCCAGCAGTCGGGAATTGAACACTGAAGCTTTCTTT
NA,TRBV6-4,14,NA,TRBJ1-6,CASSDGRFGSPLHF,TGTGCCAGCAGCGACGGGCGTTTCGGTTCACCCCTCCACTTT
NA,TRBV5-4,15,NA,TRBJ1-6,CASSLAREEYSPLHF,TGTGCCAGCAGCTTGGCCAGGGAGGAGTATTCACCCCTCCACTTT
NA,TRBV7-9,12,NA,TRBJ2-3,CASSSTADTQYF,TGTGCCAGCAGCTCGACAGCAGATACGCAGTATTTT